This passage covers 26 T cell receptor beta chains from one sample sequenced in a study of CD8+ T cells in alopecia areata (dated by TCRdb to 2016 to 2018). This specimen's time point label, interpreted: around 4 weeks on oral tofacitinib. Sample treatment or condition, as interpreted from the label and publication: oral pan-JAK inhibitor, 5-10 mg twice daily. The library came from the immunoSEQ multiplex PCR assay. To provide template for TCR sequencing, every sample had RNA extracted and reverse transcribed into cDNA. This immuneACCESS table, as held by TCRdb, lists in-frame sequences with V and J called but not all clones. Of the missing ones, under half trace to an unresolved V gene in checked studies; the others have no known cause. The sample includes some 200,000 clones, with 50% to 70% observed a single time. The ten largest make up approximately 1.4% of the sample. Material: CD4+ T cells sorted from blood, obtained at week 4, from a patient treated with tofacitinib. These receptors all come from a human donor with alopecia areata.

This sequence joins TRBV11-3 and TRBJ2-7; 9 bases are shared with TRBD1. Germline V gene lookup returns CDR1 SGHNT and CDR2 YENEEA. CDR3 length equals 16 residues. V lost 4 bases to trimming and J lost 3 bases; unmatched junction nucleotides: 10. The CDR3 coding sequence is TGTGCCAGCAGCTCCATAGGGCCGGGACAGGGCTACGAGCAGTACTTC. Its protein is CASSSIGPGQGYEQYF.

The V call is TRBV30, the J call TRBJ1-1, with D uncertain. The length of the CDR3 is 14 residues. Germline loops: CDR1 GTSNPN, CDR2 SVGIG (reference sequence). Trimming took 4 bases from V and 3 from J, leaving 15 bases between them. DNA for the CDR3: TGTGCCTGGACCAAGACTCAAGTCGACACTGAAGCTTTCTTT. Translated: CAWTKTQVDTEAFF.

The V and J genes are TRBV19 and TRBJ2-1; TRBD1 might be the D (7 bases). V lost 5 bases to trimming and J lost 9 bases, with 11 bases between them. There are 12 residues in the CDR3. In germline, CDR1 is LNHDA, CDR2 SQIVND (reference sequence). CDR3 sequence: CASSVQGGEQFF. The CDR3 DNA reads TGTGCCAGTAGTGTTCAGGGGGGTGAGCAGTTCTTC.

The gene calls are TRBV7-6 and TRBJ1-5, with unresolved D. The CDR3 contains 11 residues. The V and J ends lost 7 bases and 6 bases respectively, with 7 bases between them. The germline V gene encodes CDR1 SGHVS and CDR2 FNYEAQ. The CDR3 loop is CASTLSQPQHF. CDR3 DNA: TGTGCCAGCACCCTCAGTCAGCCCCAGCATTTT.

This clone was counted only a few times. This chain joins TRBV5-8 and TRBJ2-2; D gene unclear. There are 14 residues in the CDR3. Germline-derived CDR1 and CDR2 are SGHTS and YDEGEE. The V end lost 0 bases, the J end lost 5 bases, and 8 bases lay between the germline ends. The CDR3: CASSLVPDTGELFF. CDR3 nucleotide sequence: TGTGCCAGCAGCTTGGTGCCTGATACCGGGGAGCTGTTTTTT.

This rearrangement joins TRBV15 to TRBJ1-4; D not certain. This CDR3 spans 15 amino acids. Per the germline V gene, CDR1 is LNHNV and CDR2 is YYDKDF (reference sequence). V lost 5 bases and J lost 0, with 10 bases in between. CDR3 sequence: CATSGEEATNEKLFF. The CDR3 DNA reads TGTGCCACCAGCGGGGAGGAGGCAACTAATGAAAAACTGTTTTTT. Together with reference TRBV15 and TRBJ1-4, the CDR3 gives the full variable domain: DAMVIQNPRYQVTQFGKPVTLSCSQTLNHNVMYWYQQKSSQAPKLLFHYYDKDFNNEADTPDNFQSRRPNTSFCFLDIRSPGLGDTAMYLCATSGEEATNEKLFFGSGTQLSVL.

This clone has just a few counts. The CDR3 sequence is CASSLAGGYEQYF. DNA of the CDR3: TGTGCCAGCAGCCTCGCCGGCGGGTACGAGCAGTACTTC. The chain recombines TRBV14 with TRBJ2-7; a possible D gene is TRBD2 (5 bases). This CDR3 has 13 amino acids. CDR1 is SGHDN, CDR2 FVKESK, per germline. V lost 4 bases, J lost 4 bases, and 11 bases lay in between.

This clone was observed a handful of times. The chain is built from TRBV19 and TRBJ2-1; 10 bases line up with TRBD2. Germline trimming cut 10 bases from V and 0 bases from J; bases unmatched to any gene: 0. Germline V gene data show CDR1 as LNHDA and CDR2 as SQIVND (reference sequence). CDR3 length equals 13 residues. The CDR3 spells CATSGGSYNEQFF. The CDR3 nucleotides read TGTGCCACTAGCGGGGGCTCCTACAATGAGCAGTTCTTC.

V gene TRBV4-3 combines with J gene TRBJ1-5; D remains unclear. V gave up 3 bases and J gave up 6 bases, with 9 bases separating them. There are 13 residues in the CDR3. Germline V gene lookup returns CDR1 LGHNA and CDR2 YSLEER. The CDR3 nucleotides are TGCGCCAGCAGCCAGAGGTTGGGTCAGCCCCAGCATTTT. Its protein is CASSQRLGQPQHF.

The V gene is TRBV5-1, the J gene TRBJ2-5, with D tentatively TRBD2 (5 bases). Trimming pared 3 bases from V and 5 bases from J, leaving 14 bases between. Germline V gene lookup returns CDR1 SGHRS and CDR2 YFSETQ. The length of the CDR3 is 14 residues. CDR3 nucleotide sequence: TGCGCCAGCAGCTCGGACGGACTGGGGGAGACCCAGTACTTC. It encodes CASSSDGLGETQYF.

This clone was observed a few times. V gene TRBV29-1 combines with J gene TRBJ2-7, with 10 bases identical to TRBD1. V trimming: 8 bases; J trimming: 2 bases; junction bases outside the gene matches: 9. CDR1 is SQVTM, CDR2 ANQGSEA, per germline. This CDR3 has 14 residues. The CDR3 region is CSYLIGTGAYEQYF. The CDR3 DNA sequence: TGCAGCTATCTAATCGGGACAGGGGCCTACGAGCAGTACTTC.

J is TRBJ2-7 and V is TRBV14; no clear D gene. Germline CDR1 and CDR2: SGHDN and FVKESK. Deletions cut 1 base from V and 9 bases from J, with 13 bases between. The CDR3 contains 13 residues. CDR3 bases: TGTGCCAGCAGCCAAGCCTCCTTAGCCGGGCAGTACTTC. Encoded protein: CASSQASLAGQYF.

This clone was picked up a small number of times. The gene calls are TRBV11-2 and TRBJ1-1; D possibly corresponds to TRBD1 (5 bases). The CDR3 sequence is 16 residues long. CDR1 and CDR2 (germline): SGHAT, FQNNGV. V was shortened by 4 bases and J by 0 bases, with 15 bases between the two germline ends. CDR3 coding DNA: TGTGCCAGCAGCTCAATTCTTACAGGTGTGAACACTGAAGCTTTCTTT. The encoded protein is CASSSILTGVNTEAFF.

J is TRBJ1-1 and V is TRBV29-1, with TRBD1 matching 8 bases. CDR3 size: 15 residues. Germline CDR1 is SQVTM and CDR2 is ANQGSEA. V trimming: 0 bases; J trimming: 0 bases; junction bases outside the gene matches: 3. The CDR3 DNA reads TGCAGCGTTGAAGAACAGACAGGGGTGAACACTGAAGCTTTCTTT. Translating it yields CSVEEQTGVNTEAFF.

This clone has ten or more counts. The genes are TRBV7-8 and TRBJ1-1, with 8 bases that match TRBD1. There are 16 residues in the CDR3. CDR1 and CDR2 (germline): SGHVS, FQNEAQ. The V segment lost 2 bases and the J segment 1 base; nucleotides outside the gene matches: 6. The chain's CDR3 is CASSLPTGGSNTEAFF. The CDR3 bases are TGTGCCAGCAGCTTACCCACAGGGGGATCGAACACTGAAGCTTTCTTT. Filled out from reference TRBV7-8 and TRBJ1-1, the complete variable domain reads GAGVSQSPRYKVAKRGQDVALRCDPISGHVSLFWYQQALGQGPEFLTYFQNEAQLDKSGLPSDRFFAERPEGSVSTLKIQRTQQEDSAVYLCASSLPTGGSNTEAFFGQGTRLTVV.

The chain carries TRBV29-1 and TRBJ2-7, with a possible D match to TRBD1 (5 bases). V lost 7 bases, J lost 6 bases, and 19 bases lay in between. The germline gives CDR1 SQVTM, CDR2 ANQGSEA. This CDR3 region has 13 residues. The CDR3 is CSAATASIGEQYF. The CDR3 nucleotides are TGCAGCGCGGCGACAGCATCTATAGGCGAGCAGTACTTC.

The V call is TRBV19, the J call TRBJ1-5, with D maybe TRBD1 (5 bases). Germline CDR1 reads LNHDA; CDR2 reads SQIVND (reference sequence). V was trimmed by 0 bases and J by 2 bases, leaving 11 bases between them. CDR3 size: 16 residues. The CDR3 region is CASSIDLAGGNQPQHF. CDR3 coding DNA: TGTGCCAGTAGTATAGATCTGGCGGGGGGCAATCAGCCCCAGCATTTT.

This clone was recorded only once. This sequence joins TRBV10-3 and TRBJ1-1; a possible D gene is TRBD1 (5 bases). Germline V gene sequence: CDR1 ENHRY, CDR2 SYGVKD. V was shortened by 5 bases and J by 1 base, with 11 bases between the two germline ends. The length of the CDR3 is 14 residues. In DNA form, the CDR3 reads TGTGCCATCAGTAAACAGGTTGGGAACACTGAAGCTTTCTTT. Amino acids: CAISKQVGNTEAFF.

The chain is built from TRBV4-1 and TRBJ2-7, with D uncertain. The CDR3 has 13 residues. Per germline, CDR1 MGHRA and CDR2 YSYEKL. V was trimmed by 0 bases and J by 3 bases, leaving 6 bases between them. The CDR3 sequence is CASSQDSNYEQYF. The CDR3 DNA sequence: TGCGCCAGCAGCCAAGATTCCAACTACGAGCAGTACTTC.

This clone was detected a few times. The chain links TRBV18 to TRBJ1-2, with 7 positions matching TRBD1. There are 15 residues in the CDR3. Germline trimming cut 1 base from V and 2 bases from J; bases unmatched to any gene: 4. CDR1 is KGHSH and CDR2 is LQKENI in the germline V gene. This CDR3 is CASSPQETGNYGYTF. The DNA for the CDR3 is TGTGCCAGCTCACCACAGGAGACAGGGAACTATGGCTACACCTTC.

This sequence joins TRBV4-2 and TRBJ2-2; D gene uncertain. The length of the CDR3 is 16 residues. Germline lookup yields CDR1 LGHNA and CDR2 YNFKEQ. Trimming left V 0 bases short and J 2 bases short, with 10 bases between. CDR3 sequence: CASSQEGLINTGELFF. In DNA, the CDR3 is TGTGCCAGCAGCCAAGAAGGCCTGATAAACACCGGGGAGCTGTTTTTT.

This clone was detected only a few times. The CDR3 loop is CASSQEIGVGEQYF. DNA of the CDR3: TGCGCCAGCAGCCAAGAAATCGGGGTCGGCGAGCAGTACTTC. The chain is built from TRBV4-3 and TRBJ2-7, with D possibly matching TRBD2 (5 bases). CDR3 length equals 14 residues. Per germline, CDR1 LGHNA and CDR2 YSLEER. Trimming cost V 0 bases and J 6 bases, with 12 bases left between them.

This clone has a handful of counts. This rearrangement joins TRBV29-1 to TRBJ1-2; 7 positions agree with TRBD1. V lost 2 bases and J lost 4; bases outside the gene matches: 4. The CDR3 consists of 13 residues. CDR1 is SQVTM, CDR2 ANQGSEA, per germline. CDR3: CSVERDRTYGYTF. In nucleotides, the CDR3 is TGCAGCGTTGAACGGGACAGAACCTATGGCTACACCTTC.

J is TRBJ1-2 and V is TRBV30; D is uncertain. This CDR3 is built from 15 residues. The V gene lost 2 bases and the J gene lost 7 bases, with 20 bases spanning the gap. Germline CDR1 and CDR2: GTSNPN and SVGIG (reference sequence). The CDR3 region is CAWSMGGSNYGGYTF. CDR3 nucleotides: TGTGCCTGGAGTATGGGAGGAAGTAACTATGGTGGCTACACCTTC.

This chain links TRBV5-4 with TRBJ2-7; perhaps TRBD1 as D (6 bases). Germline assignment: CDR1 SGHNT and CDR2 YYREEE (reference sequence). The CDR3 has 15 amino acids. Trimming cost V 0 bases and J 5 bases, with 15 bases left between them. CDR3 sequence: CASSLGGPSPDEQYF. DNA for the CDR3: TGTGCCAGCAGCTTGGGGGGGCCCTCCCCTGACGAGCAGTACTTC.

This clone was counted between two and nine times. The V call is TRBV14, the J call TRBJ1-6, with D hard to call. The V end lost 2 bases, the J end lost 10 bases, and 9 bases lay between the germline ends. CDR3 length equals 13 residues. CDR1 and CDR2 (germline): SGHDN, FVKESK. CDR3 DNA sequence: TGTGCCAGCAGCCAACAGTATCCATCACCCCTCCACTTT. Its protein product is CASSQQYPSPLHF.